This TCR beta chain was documented in a study of T cell repertoires in cytomegalovirus infection. TCRdb re-derived calls from the reads in MiXCR, one entry per CDR3 protein. The sample lists 300,000 to 400,000 distinct CDR3 sequences; over 7.5% were seen once. This clonotype occurred many times. CDR3 length: 15 amino acids. With 5 bases clipped from V and 2 bases from J, the junction kept 5 bases outside the gene matches. Germline assignment: CDR1 SGHTA and CDR2 FQGNSA. This sequence joins TRBV7-2 and TRBJ2-3, with 9 nucleotides matching TRBD1. The clonotype comes from a human donor in good health (CMV status not recorded). Some clones in this sample may be carry-over from other donors' samples. Sequenced: PBMCs. The CDR3 spells CASSQTGGPTDTQYF. The CDR3 DNA sequence: TGTGCCAGCAGCCAGACAGGGGGTCCCACAGATACGCAGTATTTT.